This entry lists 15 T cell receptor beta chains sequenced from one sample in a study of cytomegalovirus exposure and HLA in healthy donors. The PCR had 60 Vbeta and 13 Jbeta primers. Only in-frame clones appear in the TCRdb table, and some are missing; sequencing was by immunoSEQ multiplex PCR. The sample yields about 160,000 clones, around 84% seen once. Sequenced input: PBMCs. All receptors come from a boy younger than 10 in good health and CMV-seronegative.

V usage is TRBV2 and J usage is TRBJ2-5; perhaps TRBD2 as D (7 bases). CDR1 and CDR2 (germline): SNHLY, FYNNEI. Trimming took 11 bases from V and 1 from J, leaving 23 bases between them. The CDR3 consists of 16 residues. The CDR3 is CAGREGVVVSQETQYF. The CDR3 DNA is TGTGCCGGGAGGGAGGGGGTGGTGGTTTCCCAAGAGACCCAGTACTTC.

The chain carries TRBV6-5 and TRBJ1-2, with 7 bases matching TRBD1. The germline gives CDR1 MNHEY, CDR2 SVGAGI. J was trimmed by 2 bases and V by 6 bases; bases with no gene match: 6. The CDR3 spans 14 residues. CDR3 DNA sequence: TGTGCCAGCAGGACCGGGACAGTAAACTATGGCTACACCTTC. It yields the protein CASRTGTVNYGYTF.

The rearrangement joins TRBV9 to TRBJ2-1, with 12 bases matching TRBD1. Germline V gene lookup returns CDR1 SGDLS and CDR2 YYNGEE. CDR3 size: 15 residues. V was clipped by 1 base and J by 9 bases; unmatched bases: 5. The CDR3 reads CASSVWGQGAGEQFF. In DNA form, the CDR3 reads TGTGCCAGCAGCGTATGGGGACAGGGGGCGGGTGAGCAGTTCTTC.

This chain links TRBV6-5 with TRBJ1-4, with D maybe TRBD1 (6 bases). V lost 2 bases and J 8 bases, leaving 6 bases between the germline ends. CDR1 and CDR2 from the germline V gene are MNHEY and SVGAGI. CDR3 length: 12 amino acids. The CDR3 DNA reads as TGTGCCAGCAGTTACGACAGGGAAAAACTGTTTTTT. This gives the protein CASSYDREKLFF.

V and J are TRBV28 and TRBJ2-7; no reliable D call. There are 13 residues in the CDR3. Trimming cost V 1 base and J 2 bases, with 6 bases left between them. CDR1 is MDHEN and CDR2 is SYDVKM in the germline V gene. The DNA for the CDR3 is TGTGCCAGCAGTTTATCGGCGGCCTACGAGCAGTACTTC. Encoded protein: CASSLSAAYEQYF. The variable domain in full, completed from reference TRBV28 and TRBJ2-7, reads DVKVTQSSRYLVKRTGEKVFLECVQDMDHENMFWYRQDPGLGLRLIYFSYDVKMKEKGDIPEGYSVSREKKERFSLILESASTNQTSMYLCASSLSAAYEQYFGPGTRLTVT.

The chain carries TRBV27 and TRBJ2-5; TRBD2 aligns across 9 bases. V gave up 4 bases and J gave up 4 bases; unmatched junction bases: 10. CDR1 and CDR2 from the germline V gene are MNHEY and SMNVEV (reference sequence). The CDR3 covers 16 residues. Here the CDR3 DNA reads TGTGCCAGCAGTTCTAAGGGCGGGAGGGGAAGAGAGACCCAGTACTTC. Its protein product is CASSSKGGRGRETQYF.

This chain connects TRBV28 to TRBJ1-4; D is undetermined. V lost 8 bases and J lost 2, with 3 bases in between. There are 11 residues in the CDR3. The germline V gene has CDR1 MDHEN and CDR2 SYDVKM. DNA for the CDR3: TGTGCCAGCCTGACTAATGAAAAACTGTTTTTT. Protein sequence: CASLTNEKLFF.

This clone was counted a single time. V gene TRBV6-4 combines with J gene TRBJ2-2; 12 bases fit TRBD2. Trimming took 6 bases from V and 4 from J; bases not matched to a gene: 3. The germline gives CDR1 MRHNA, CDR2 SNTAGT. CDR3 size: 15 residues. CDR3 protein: CASSPLAGGTGELFF. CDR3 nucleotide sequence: TGTGCCAGCAGCCCACTAGCGGGAGGCACCGGGGAGCTGTTTTTT.

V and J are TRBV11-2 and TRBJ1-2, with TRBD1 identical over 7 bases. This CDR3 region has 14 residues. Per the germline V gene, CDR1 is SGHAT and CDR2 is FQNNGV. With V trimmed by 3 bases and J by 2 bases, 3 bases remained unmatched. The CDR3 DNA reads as TGTGCCAGCAGCTTGGGACAGACGAACTATGGCTACACCTTC. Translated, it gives CASSLGQTNYGYTF. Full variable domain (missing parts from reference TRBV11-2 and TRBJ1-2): EAGVAQSPRYKIIEKRQSVAFWCNPISGHATLYWYQQILGQGPKLLIQFQNNGVVDDSQLPKDRFSAERLKGVDSTLKIQPAKLEDSAVYLCASSLGQTNYGYTFGSGTRLTVV.

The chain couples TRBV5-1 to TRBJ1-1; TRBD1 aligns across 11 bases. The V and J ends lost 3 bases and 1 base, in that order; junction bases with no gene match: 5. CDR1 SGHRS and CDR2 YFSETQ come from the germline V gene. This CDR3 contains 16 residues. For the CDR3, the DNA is TGCGCCAGCAGCTGGGAGGACAGGGGGCGGAACACTGAAGCTTTCTTT. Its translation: CASSWEDRGRNTEAFF.

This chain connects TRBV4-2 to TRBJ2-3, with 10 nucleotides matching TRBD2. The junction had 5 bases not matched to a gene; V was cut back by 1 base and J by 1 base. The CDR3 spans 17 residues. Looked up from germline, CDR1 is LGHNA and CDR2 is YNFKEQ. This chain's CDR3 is CASSQAPSGSGTDTQYF. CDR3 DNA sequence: TGTGCCAGCAGCCAAGCGCCTAGCGGGAGCGGCACAGATACGCAGTATTTT.

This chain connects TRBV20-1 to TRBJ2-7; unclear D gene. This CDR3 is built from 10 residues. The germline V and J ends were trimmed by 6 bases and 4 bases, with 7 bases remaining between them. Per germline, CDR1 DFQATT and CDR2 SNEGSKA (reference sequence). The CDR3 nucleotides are TGCAGTGCCCATAGTTACGAGCAGTACTTC. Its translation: CSAHSYEQYF.

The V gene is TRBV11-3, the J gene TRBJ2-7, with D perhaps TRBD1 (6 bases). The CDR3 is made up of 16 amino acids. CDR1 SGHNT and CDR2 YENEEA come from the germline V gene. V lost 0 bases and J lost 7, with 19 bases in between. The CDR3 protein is CASSLDPEQGRGEQYF. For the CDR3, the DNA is TGTGCCAGCAGCTTAGATCCGGAACAGGGCCGTGGGGAGCAGTACTTC.

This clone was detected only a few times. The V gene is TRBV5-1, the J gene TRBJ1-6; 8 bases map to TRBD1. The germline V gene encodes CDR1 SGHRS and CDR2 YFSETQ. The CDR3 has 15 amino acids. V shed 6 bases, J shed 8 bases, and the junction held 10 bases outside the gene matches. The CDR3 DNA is TGCGCCAGCACTCCGACAGGGGTAGTTGATTCACCCCTCCACTTT. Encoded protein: CASTPTGVVDSPLHF.

In nucleotides, the CDR3 is TGCGCCAGCAGCTTGGCCGCCGGGCGGGACAGGGAAGGGGATGGCTACACCTTC. Translating it yields CASSLAAGRDREGDGYTF. The chain is built from TRBV5-1 and TRBJ1-2, with TRBD1 identical over 9 bases. CDR1 is SGHRS, CDR2 YFSETQ, per germline. Trimming cost V 0 bases and J 6 bases; bases outside gene matches: 15. CDR3 length: 18 amino acids.